This entry concerns a single TCR beta chain. What it binds is unknown. The sample is drawn from a study of cytomegalovirus exposure and HLA in healthy donors. The V gene's germline CDR1 is MDHEN and CDR2 SYDVKM. V lost 3 bases and J lost 5; bases outside the gene matches: 6. This CDR3 contains 15 residues. Study results and caveats: CMV antigen specificity of three CMV-associated chains was confirmed in vitro. A later analysis found most CMV-associated TCR beta chains apparently HLA-restricted. Productive status was seen about 90% or about 30% of the time for most TCR beta V segments in an earlier analysis.

Primers for the PCR totalled 60 Vbeta and 13 Jbeta. The repertoire was sequenced with immunoSEQ multiplex PCR; TCRdb's copy has only in-frame clones and lacks some. Of approximately 120,000 clones listed, about 78% are singletons. Donors sampled were nominally healthy, though unrecorded immune exposures were likely. The specimen sequenced was PBMCs. The V call is TRBV28, the J call TRBJ2-3, with TRBD1 matching over 9 bases. This receptor was taken from a female donor in good health and CMV-seronegative. CDR3 sequence (DNA): TGTGCCAGCAGTTTCAACAGGGGGCAAGGAGATACGCAGTATTTT. Protein sequence: CASSFNRGQGDTQYF.